Below are 23 T cell receptor beta chains sequenced from a single sample in a study of regulatory and conventional T cells in RAG deficiency. Sequencing used immunoSEQ multiplex PCR; TCRdb keeps in-frame clones, though not all of them. The repertoire holds roughly 11,000 clones, with roughly 95% as singletons. Genomic DNA came from blood regulatory T cells gated CD4+ CD25-high CD127-low. These records were also assigned to another study, of regulatory T cells. This second report adds: The primer mix had 52 TRBV and 13 TRBJ primers.

The sequenced sample was CD127- CD25+ CD4+ Tregs sorted from blood. These receptors came from a human donor in good health.

Of note for this clone: Other nucleotide sequences from this sample produce the same CDR3. CDR3 bases: TGTGCCAGCAGCCGGGGACAGGTCGGGTACGCAGATACGCAGTATTTT. It is translated as CASSRGQVGYADTQYF. The rearrangement joins TRBV14 to TRBJ2-3; 8 bases map to TRBD1. CDR1 and CDR2 from the germline V gene are SGHDN and FVKESK. The V and J ends lost 4 bases and 4 bases, in that order; junction bases with no gene match: 10. This CDR3 comprises 16 residues.

V and J are TRBV9 and TRBJ2-3; 9 bases match TRBD2. Losses at the gene ends were 2 bases for V and 1 base for J; bases not matched to a gene: 11. The CDR3 is 18 residues long. Germline-derived CDR1 and CDR2 are SGDLS and YYNGEE. CDR3 loop: CASSVLPRVAGGTDTQYF. In DNA form, the CDR3 reads TGTGCCAGCAGCGTCCTACCTAGGGTAGCGGGGGGCACAGATACGCAGTATTTT.

J is TRBJ2-3 and V is TRBV5-3; D may be TRBD1 (6 bases). TRBV5-3 carries the ORF label, with uncertain function. The V and J ends lost 4 bases and 1 base respectively, with 28 bases between them. CDR3 length: 20 amino acids. DNA for the CDR3: TGTGCCAGAAGCCTACCAAAGACAGGCATTGTCTCCCTAGGCACAGATACGCAGTATTTT. It translates to CARSLPKTGIVSLGTDTQYF.

This chain's CDR3 is CASRETSGGRGDTQYF. CDR3 bases: TGTGCCAGCAGAGAGACTAGCGGGGGGCGGGGAGATACGCAGTATTTT. V is TRBV6-6 and J is TRBJ2-3, with TRBD2 matching 13 bases. The CDR3 covers 16 residues. Losses at the gene ends were 6 bases for V and 5 bases for J; bases not matched to a gene: 8. The V gene's germline CDR1 is MNHNY and CDR2 SVGAGI (reference sequence).

The gene calls are TRBV5-1 and TRBJ1-2; maybe TRBD1 (6 bases). Germline lookup yields CDR1 SGHRS and CDR2 YFSETQ. The CDR3 extends over 15 amino acids. The germline V and J ends were trimmed by 4 bases and 6 bases, with 19 bases remaining between them. DNA of the CDR3: TGCGCCAGCAGCACACATCCACAGGGAATGGATGGCTACACCTTC. Translation: CASSTHPQGMDGYTF. Full variable domain (outside the CDR3, taken from reference TRBV5-1 and TRBJ1-2): KAGVTQTPRYLIKTRGQQVTLSCSPISGHRSVSWYQQTPGQGLQFLFEYFSETQRNKGNFPGRFSGRQFSNSRSEMNVSTLELGDSALYLCASSTHPQGMDGYTFGSGTRLTVV.

The chain links TRBV14 to TRBJ1-2, with TRBD1 as a possible D gene (6 bases). Germline V gene lookup returns CDR1 SGHDN and CDR2 FVKESK. V dropped 3 bases and J dropped 5 bases, with 25 bases sitting between them. The CDR3 contains 18 residues. CDR3 sequence reads: CASSHSRKTGLGNYGYTF. CDR3 nucleotides: TGTGCCAGCAGCCATTCGAGGAAAACAGGGTTGGGGAATTATGGCTACACCTTC.

The chain joins TRBV5-4 to TRBJ1-1, with a possible D match to TRBD1 (5 bases). The V gene lost 3 bases and the J gene lost 7 bases, with 19 bases spanning the gap. Germline V lookup: CDR1 SGHNT, CDR2 YYREEE (reference sequence). This CDR3 region has 15 residues. CDR3 DNA sequence: TGTGCCAGCAGCTCCGCCCGGGGACTGATAATTGAAGCTTTCTTT. As protein: CASSSARGLIIEAFF.

Only one count was recorded for this clone. The genes are TRBV6-1 and TRBJ2-7; 9 bases align to TRBD1. V dropped 6 bases and J dropped 3; count of bases not matched to a gene: 9. Germline CDR1 MNHNS, CDR2 SASEGT. The CDR3 contains 15 residues. The DNA of the CDR3 is TGTGCCAGCAGGGGCTTCGGGACAGGGTACTACGAGCAGTACTTC. Residues: CASRGFGTGYYEQYF.

The V and J genes are TRBV27 and TRBJ1-1, with 8 bases matching TRBD1. Germline V gene lookup returns CDR1 MNHEY and CDR2 SMNVEV (reference sequence). The J segment lost 0 bases and the V segment lost 7 bases, leaving 1 base of the junction unmatched. CDR3 length equals 13 residues. CDR3 sequence reads: CASKGQVNTEAFF. The CDR3 DNA reads as TGTGCCAGCAAGGGACAGGTGAACACTGAAGCTTTCTTT.

This clone was detected only once. The rearrangement joins TRBV4-2 to TRBJ2-2; 8 bases fit TRBD1. The germline gives CDR1 LGHNA, CDR2 YNFKEQ. V lost 0 bases, J lost 6 bases, and 3 bases stayed unmatched. This CDR3 is built from 15 residues. DNA of the CDR3: TGTGCCAGCAGCCAAGACCAGGGGGCGTCCGGGGAGCTGTTTTTT. Residues: CASSQDQGASGELFF.

This clone has just one count. The chain carries TRBV6-6 and TRBJ1-1; TRBD1 matches 7 bases. The CDR3 covers 14 residues. V shed 1 base, J shed 7 bases, and the junction held 6 bases outside the gene matches. CDR1 is MNHNY and CDR2 is SVGAGI in the germline V gene (reference sequence). CDR3 sequence: CASSYLTGSDEAFF. CDR3 sequence (DNA): TGTGCCAGCAGTTACTTGACAGGGTCAGATGAAGCTTTCTTT.

This chain uses TRBV7-9 with TRBJ1-4, with D tentatively TRBD1 (6 bases). Deletions cut 1 base from V and 8 bases from J, with 11 bases between. The CDR3 sequence is 14 residues long. Germline V gene data show CDR1 as SEHNR and CDR2 as FQNEAQ (reference sequence). CDR3 bases: TGTGCCAGCAGCTTAGGGGGGCGATGGGAAAAACTGTTTTTT. It is translated as CASSLGGRWEKLFF.

This sequence joins TRBV10-2 and TRBJ1-2; weak D call: TRBD1 (6 bases). This CDR3 spans 12 amino acids. The ends were cut back, 8 bases at V and 4 bases at J, with 11 bases in the middle. Germline-derived CDR1 and CDR2 are WSHSY and SAAADI. For the CDR3, the DNA is TGCGCCAGCTTACAGGGTGGCTATGGCTACACCTTC. It translates to CASLQGGYGYTF.

This clone is deemed medium-sized. CDR3 coding DNA: TGCGCCAGCAGCCAAGGTCCCACAGGGGGCTCTGGAAACACCATATATTTT. This sequence encodes CASSQGPTGGSGNTIYF. V is TRBV4-1 and J is TRBJ1-3; 8 bases map to TRBD1. CDR3 size: 17 residues. V dropped 1 base and J dropped 0; count of bases not matched to a gene: 5. Germline CDR1 reads MGHRA; CDR2 reads YSYEKL.

The rearrangement uses TRBV10-3 and TRBJ2-1; 14 nucleotides align to TRBD2. The V and J ends lost 7 bases and 7 bases, in that order; junction bases with no gene match: 12. In germline, CDR1 is ENHRY, CDR2 SYGVKD. CDR3 length: 17 amino acids. The CDR3 region is CAITLTSGGARRNEQFF. DNA of the CDR3: TGTGCCATCACCTTGACTAGCGGGGGGGCTCGGAGGAATGAGCAGTTCTTC.

The V call is TRBV5-4, the J call TRBJ1-2; TRBD1 agrees at 10 bases. V shed 4 bases and J 4 bases; nucleotides not matched to a gene: 7. Germline CDR1 reads SGHNT; CDR2 reads YYREEE (reference sequence). The CDR3 totals 15 residues. CDR3 loop: CASSAGQGRGYGYTF. Here the CDR3 DNA reads TGTGCCAGCAGCGCGGGACAGGGGAGGGGCTATGGCTACACCTTC.

The count of this clone is one. This chain links TRBV7-9 with TRBJ2-7; 9 nucleotides align to TRBD2. Trimming removed 0 bases from V and 4 bases from J; junction bases left unmatched: 4. CDR3 size: 15 residues. CDR1 and CDR2 from the germline V gene are SEHNR and FQNEAQ (reference sequence). The CDR3 nucleotides are TGTGCCAGCAGCTTAGCCGGGACTAGCTGGTACGAGCAGTACTTC. This encodes CASSLAGTSWYEQYF. Filled out from reference TRBV7-9 and TRBJ2-7, the complete variable domain reads DTGVSQNPRHKITKRGQNVTFRCDPISEHNRLYWYRQTLGQGPEFLTYFQNEAQLEKSRLLSDRFSAERPKGSFSTLEIQRTEQGDSAMYLCASSLAGTSWYEQYFGPGTRLTVT.

This clone appeared a single time. This chain links TRBV5-6 with TRBJ1-3; 9 bases line up with TRBD1. V lost 4 bases and J lost 4; bases outside the gene matches: 9. CDR1 and CDR2 from the germline V gene are SGHDT and YYEEEE. The CDR3 length is 16 residues. The CDR3 loop is CASSPDRGLSGNTIYF. CDR3 nucleotide sequence: TGTGCCAGCAGCCCCGACAGGGGGTTGTCCGGAAACACCATATATTTT.

V usage is TRBV5-1 and J usage is TRBJ2-6, with unresolved D. CDR3 length: 15 residues. Germline V gene data show CDR1 as SGHRS and CDR2 as YFSETQ. Trimming pared 0 bases from V and 2 bases from J, leaving 6 bases between. The CDR3 coding sequence is TGCGCCAGCAGCTTGGGCAGGCCTGGGGCCAACGTCCTGACTTTC. This gives the protein CASSLGRPGANVLTF.

V is TRBV19 and J is TRBJ2-6, with TRBD2 matching over 8 bases. The germline V gene encodes CDR1 LNHDA and CDR2 SQIVND (reference sequence). J gave up 0 bases and V 5 bases, and 6 bases lay outside the gene matches. CDR3 length: 17 residues. The CDR3 spells CASSRSGGFSGANVLTF. The CDR3 DNA sequence: TGTGCCAGTAGTCGAAGCGGGGGTTTCTCTGGGGCCAACGTCCTGACTTTC.

The V and J genes are TRBV28 and TRBJ1-2; 9 positions match TRBD1. Trimming removed 6 bases from V and 2 bases from J; junction bases left unmatched: 7. Germline assignment: CDR1 MDHEN and CDR2 SYDVKM. This CDR3 has 15 amino acids. CDR3 DNA: TGTGCCAGCAGGGACAGGGGAAGGGGAAACTATGGCTACACCTTC. As protein: CASRDRGRGNYGYTF.

V usage is TRBV7-3 and J usage is TRBJ1-1; TRBD1 is a possible D gene (5 bases). The CDR3 has 15 amino acids. Germline-derived CDR1 and CDR2 are SGHTA and FQGTGA. V was pared by 3 bases and J by 0 bases, with 11 bases between. Here the CDR3 reads CASSLQGLMNTEAFF. The CDR3 DNA is TGTGCCAGCAGCTTGCAGGGTCTTATGAACACTGAAGCTTTCTTT. The full variable domain, with the rest looked up from reference TRBV7-3 and TRBJ1-1, is GAGVSQTPSNKVTEKGKYVELRCDPISGHTALYWYRQSLGQGPEFLIYFQGTGAADDSGLPNDRFFAVRPEGSVSTLKIQRTERGDSAVYLCASSLQGLMNTEAFFGQGTRLTVV.

The genes are TRBV2 and TRBJ2-3; 12 positions agree with TRBD1. The CDR3 runs 17 residues. The V segment lost 6 bases and the J segment 0 bases; nucleotides outside the gene matches: 7. Germline CDR1 SNHLY, CDR2 FYNNEI. The CDR3 DNA follows: TGTGCCAGCAGCTCCGGGACAGGGGGCCATAGCACAGATACGCAGTATTTT. Its protein product is CASSSGTGGHSTDTQYF.